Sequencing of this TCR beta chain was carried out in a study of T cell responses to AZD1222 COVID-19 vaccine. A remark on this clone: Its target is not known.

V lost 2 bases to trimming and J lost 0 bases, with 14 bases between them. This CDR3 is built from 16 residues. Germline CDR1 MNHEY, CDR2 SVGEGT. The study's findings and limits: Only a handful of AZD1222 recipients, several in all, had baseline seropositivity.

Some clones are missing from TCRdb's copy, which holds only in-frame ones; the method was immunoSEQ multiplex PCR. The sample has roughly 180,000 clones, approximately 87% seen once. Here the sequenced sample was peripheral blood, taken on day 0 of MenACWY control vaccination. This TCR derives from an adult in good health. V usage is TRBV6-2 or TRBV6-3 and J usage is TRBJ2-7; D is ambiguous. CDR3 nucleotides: TGTGCCAGCAGTTACCCCCAGTCCTTGTCCTCCTACGAGCAGTACTTC. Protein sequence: CASSYPQSLSSYEQYF.